This passage covers 32 T cell receptor beta chains from one sample sequenced in a study of technical replicates of blood from several donors. Method: immunoSEQ multiplex PCR; TCRdb's copy keeps in-frame clones and lacks some. The profile shows 13,000 or so clones, 80% to 90% of them singletons. Material: PBMCs. The receptors stem from a human donor in good health.

This chain uses TRBV30 with TRBJ2-5; unclear D gene. This CDR3 is 12 amino acids long. Germline V CDR1 and CDR2: GTSNPN, SVGIG (reference sequence). Trimming shortened V by 0 bases and J by 5 bases, and 7 bases separated the two germline ends. Here the CDR3 DNA reads TGTGCCTGGAGTGTAGGAGCGGAGACCCAGTACTTC. It encodes CAWSVGAETQYF.

This chain connects TRBV6-5 to TRBJ1-2, with 7 bases matching TRBD1. This CDR3 is 15 amino acids long. In germline, CDR1 is MNHEY, CDR2 SVGAGI. V was pared by 3 bases and J by 5 bases, with 9 bases of the junction left unmatched. The CDR3 spells CASSYQGTAQYGYTF. In nucleotides, the CDR3 is TGTGCCAGCAGTTATCAAGGGACAGCTCAATATGGCTACACCTTC.

V and J are TRBV19 and TRBJ2-2; 8 bases line up with TRBD2. Germline loops: CDR1 LNHDA, CDR2 SQIVND (reference sequence). The CDR3 loop spans 16 amino acids. Unmatched junction bases numbered 9, after V lost 7 bases and J lost 2 bases. CDR3 DNA sequence: TGTGCCAGTAAGGGTCCAAGCGGGGGTAACACCGGGGAGCTGTTTTTT. The encoded protein is CASKGPSGGNTGELFF. The full variable domain, completed using reference TRBV19 and TRBJ2-2, is DGGITQSPKYLFRKEGQNVTLSCEQNLNHDAMYWYRQDPGQGLRLIYYSQIVNDFQKGDIAEGYSVSREKKESFPLTVTSAQKNPTAFYLCASKGPSGGNTGELFFGEGSRLTVL.

The V gene is TRBV7-8, the J gene TRBJ1-5; no clear D gene. The V gene lost 5 bases and the J gene lost 0 bases, with 14 bases spanning the gap. This CDR3 is built from 16 residues. CDR1 and CDR2 from the germline V gene are SGHVS and FQNEAQ. CDR3 nucleotide sequence: TGTGCCAGCAGCCAATACAGAAGCTATAGCAATCAGCCCCAGCATTTT. It translates to CASSQYRSYSNQPQHF.

This chain links TRBV6-6 with TRBJ2-2, with a possible D match to TRBD2 (5 bases). Germline assignment: CDR1 MNHNY and CDR2 SVGAGI (reference sequence). Trimming took off 6 bases at V and 4 bases at J, with 18 bases between the two ends. This CDR3 spans 16 amino acids. The CDR3 region is CASSPGLSPFTGELFF. In DNA, the CDR3 is TGTGCCAGCAGCCCCGGACTCTCACCGTTCACCGGGGAGCTGTTTTTT.

The chain employs TRBV6-6 and TRBJ1-5; 9 positions agree with TRBD1. V lost 6 bases and J lost 4; bases outside the gene matches: 10. In germline, CDR1 is MNHNY, CDR2 SVGAGI (reference sequence). The CDR3 totals 16 residues. The CDR3 bases are TGTGCCAGCAGAAGGGGGACAGGGAAACGAAATCAGCCCCAGCATTTT. As protein: CASRRGTGKRNQPQHF.

The V call is TRBV29-1, the J call TRBJ2-1; possibly TRBD2 for D (6 bases). The CDR3 runs 14 residues. The V gene lost 3 bases and the J gene lost 2 bases, with 11 bases spanning the gap. Per germline, CDR1 SQVTM and CDR2 ANQGSEA. For the CDR3, the DNA is TGCAGCGTTGAGGTCGGAGGGGCCTACAATGAGCAGTTCTTC. Encoded protein: CSVEVGGAYNEQFF.

The chain carries TRBV19 and TRBJ2-7; 9 nucleotides align to TRBD1. CDR1 LNHDA and CDR2 SQIVND come from the germline V gene (reference sequence). With 8 bases clipped from V and 1 base from J, the junction kept 6 bases outside the gene matches. The CDR3 consists of 14 residues. CDR3 sequence (DNA): TGTGCCAGTCAGACCGGGACAGGGTCCTACGAGCAGTACTTC. It yields the protein CASQTGTGSYEQYF.

For the CDR3, the DNA is TGTGCCAGCGGGATAGCGGGAGGGAACCCAGATACGCAGTATTTT. It is translated as CASGIAGGNPDTQYF. The chain links TRBV6-5 to TRBJ2-3; TRBD2 matches 11 bases. J was trimmed by 4 bases and V by 8 bases; bases with no gene match: 8. Germline V gene lookup returns CDR1 MNHEY and CDR2 SVGAGI. This CDR3 has 15 residues.

This sequence joins TRBV29-1 and TRBJ2-2, with TRBD2 matching over 10 bases. This CDR3 has 14 residues. V shed 7 bases, J shed 3 bases, and the junction held 5 bases outside the gene matches. The germline CDR1 and CDR2 sequences are SQVTM and ANQGSEA. This CDR3 reads CSALAGDDTGELFF. CDR3 coding DNA: TGCAGCGCCCTAGCGGGAGATGACACCGGGGAGCTGTTTTTT.

J is TRBJ2-2 and V is TRBV11-3; no definite D call. The CDR3 is made up of 14 amino acids. Trimming shortened V by 4 bases and J by 5 bases, and 11 bases separated the two germline ends. CDR1 and CDR2 from the germline V gene are SGHNT and YENEEA. CDR3 DNA: TGTGCCAGCAGCTCGTCCCCAGTGACCGGGGAGCTGTTTTTT. This gives the protein CASSSSPVTGELFF.

V and J are TRBV4-2 and TRBJ2-1, with D maybe TRBD2 (5 bases). CDR1 LGHNA and CDR2 YNFKEQ come from the germline V gene. V was trimmed by 1 base and J by 7 bases, leaving 17 bases between them. This CDR3 region has 16 residues. The CDR3 region has the DNA TGTGCCAGCAGCCAAGGTGGTGCGGCGGGTAGTAATGAGCAGTTCTTC. Its translation: CASSQGGAAGSNEQFF.

The rearrangement links TRBV30 to TRBJ2-1, with 12 bases aligning to TRBD2. Germline V gene lookup returns CDR1 GTSNPN and CDR2 SVGIG (reference sequence). The V and J ends lost 2 bases and 9 bases, in that order; junction bases with no gene match: 5. This CDR3 has 14 residues. The CDR3 coding sequence is TGTGCCTGGAGTCCTCTAGCGGGAGGGGGTGAGCAGTTCTTC. Translated, it gives CAWSPLAGGGEQFF. Full variable domain (missing parts from reference TRBV30 and TRBJ2-1): SQTIHQWPATLVQPVGSPLSLECTVEGTSNPNLYWYRQAAGRGLQLLFYSVGIGQISSEVPQNLSASRPQDRQFILSSKKLLLSDSGFYLCAWSPLAGGGEQFFGPGTRLTVL.

The chain combines TRBV7-7 with TRBJ2-1; 11 bases are shared with TRBD1. Germline V lookup: CDR1 SSHAT, CDR2 FNYEAQ (reference sequence). With V trimmed by 4 bases and J by 6 bases, 2 bases remained unmatched. This CDR3 has 14 residues. The CDR3 loop is CASSSGTGGNEQFF. Here the CDR3 DNA reads TGTGCCAGCAGCTCCGGGACAGGGGGCAATGAGCAGTTCTTC.

The V gene is TRBV6-6, the J gene TRBJ2-5; perhaps TRBD2 as D (5 bases). Germline assignment: CDR1 MNHNY and CDR2 SVGAGI (reference sequence). This CDR3 has 15 residues. The V end was cut by 5 bases, the J end by 2 bases, with 15 bases between. The CDR3 spells CASSIKRTSQETQYF. The CDR3 nucleotides are TGTGCCAGCAGTATTAAGAGGACTTCTCAAGAGACCCAGTACTTC.

The rearrangement uses TRBV4-1 and TRBJ2-7, with 8 nucleotides matching TRBD2. Germline V gene data show CDR1 as MGHRA and CDR2 as YSYEKL. The CDR3 is made up of 19 amino acids. After removal of 1 base from V and 1 base from J, the junction contained 15 bases not matched to a gene. CDR3 sequence reads: CASSQGPTGGPSSSYEQYF. The DNA of the CDR3 is TGCGCCAGCAGCCAAGGTCCGACGGGAGGGCCCTCTTCATCCTACGAGCAGTACTTC.

The chain recombines TRBV7-2 with TRBJ2-1; D perhaps matches TRBD1 (5 bases). CDR1 and CDR2 (germline): SGHTA, FQGNSA. CDR3 length: 14 amino acids. Trimming removed 5 bases at V and 6 bases at J, with 14 bases between. The CDR3, as DNA: TGTGCCAGCAGCCATGGGGCGGCTAGCAATGAGCAGTTCTTC. Translating it yields CASSHGAASNEQFF.

V gene TRBV5-1 combines with J gene TRBJ2-5; TRBD2 aligns across 8 bases. Germline trimming cut 4 bases from V and 3 bases from J; bases unmatched to any gene: 5. The CDR3 is 14 amino acids. Germline V gene data show CDR1 as SGHRS and CDR2 as YFSETQ. CDR3 nucleotides: TGCGCCAGCAGCCCTACGGGAGGGAAAGAGACCCAGTACTTC. This codes for CASSPTGGKETQYF.

V is TRBV2 and J is TRBJ2-7; D not certain. Germline V gene lookup returns CDR1 SNHLY and CDR2 FYNNEI. The CDR3 sequence is 14 residues long. V was trimmed by 6 bases and J by 1 base, leaving 13 bases between them. The CDR3, as DNA: TGTGCCAGCAGCGTTACGAGGATATCCTACGAGCAGTACTTC. As protein: CASSVTRISYEQYF.

This clone was detected only a few times. This chain uses TRBV10-1 with TRBJ2-1, with 7 positions matching TRBD1. CDR1 and CDR2 (germline): WNHNN, SYGVQD (reference sequence). This CDR3 is built from 11 residues. V lost 4 bases to trimming and J lost 14 bases; unmatched junction nucleotides: 5. The DNA of the CDR3 is TGCGCCAGCAGTGCAGGGACAGAGGAGTTCTTC. Its protein is CASSAGTEEFF.

V gene TRBV7-3 combines with J gene TRBJ2-1; 9 bases are a match to TRBD2. Germline V gives CDR1 SGHTA, CDR2 FQGTGA. V shed 5 bases and J 8 bases; nucleotides not matched to a gene: 10. CDR3 length equals 15 residues. The CDR3, as DNA: TGTGCCAGCAGCCGTAGCGGGAGCCAGGATCATGAGCAGTTCTTC. This codes for CASSRSGSQDHEQFF.

The V call is TRBV6-1, the J call TRBJ2-7; 8 bases line up with TRBD2. The V segment lost 1 base and the J segment 2 bases; nucleotides outside the gene matches: 4. The germline CDR1 and CDR2 sequences are MNHNS and SASEGT. The CDR3 totals 15 residues. CDR3 region: CASSEGGSGAYEQYF. Written as DNA, the CDR3 is TGTGCCAGCAGTGAAGGGGGTAGCGGGGCCTACGAGCAGTACTTC.

V gene TRBV18 combines with J gene TRBJ2-3; D may be TRBD2 (6 bases). The CDR3 runs 16 residues. The V gene's germline CDR1 is KGHSH and CDR2 LQKENI. V was cut by 6 bases and J by 2 bases, with 18 bases left in between. This CDR3 reads CASSPRLVLATDTQYF. Here the CDR3 DNA reads TGTGCCAGCTCCCCGCGACTAGTTTTGGCCACAGATACGCAGTATTTT.

This clone has just one count. The chain carries TRBV10-3 and TRBJ2-4; D might be TRBD1 (6 bases). CDR3 length: 14 amino acids. Trimming pared 0 bases from V and 6 bases from J, leaving 9 bases between. CDR1 and CDR2 from the germline V gene are ENHRY and SYGVKD. The CDR3 is CAISESKTGNIQYF. The CDR3 DNA reads as TGTGCCATCAGTGAGTCGAAGACAGGAAACATTCAGTACTTC.

Here the CDR3 DNA reads TGTGCCAGCAGCACACACCGGGGGGGCGACACCGGGGAGCTGTTTTTT. Its translation: CASSTHRGGDTGELFF. V and J are TRBV11-3 and TRBJ2-2; TRBD2 matches 8 bases. The germline gives CDR1 SGHNT, CDR2 YENEEA. With 5 bases clipped from V and 3 bases from J, the junction kept 8 bases outside the gene matches. CDR3 size: 16 residues.

This chain joins TRBV11-2 and TRBJ2-5; 12 bases match TRBD1. The CDR3 is made up of 16 amino acids. Germline V gives CDR1 SGHAT, CDR2 FQNNGV. V was pared by 3 bases and J by 5 bases, with 7 bases of the junction left unmatched. CDR3 loop: CASSFSRDRGQETQYF. The CDR3 DNA reads TGTGCCAGCAGCTTTAGCCGGGACAGGGGGCAGGAGACCCAGTACTTC. The full variable domain, its missing parts supplied by reference TRBV11-2 and TRBJ2-5, is EAGVAQSPRYKIIEKRQSVAFWCNPISGHATLYWYQQILGQGPKLLIQFQNNGVVDDSQLPKDRFSAERLKGVDSTLKIQPAKLEDSAVYLCASSFSRDRGQETQYFGPGTRLLVL.

V usage is TRBV7-2 and J usage is TRBJ1-2, with 8 bases that match TRBD1. The junction had 17 bases not matched to a gene; V was cut back by 6 bases and J by 8 bases. CDR1 is SGHTA and CDR2 is FQGNSA in the germline V gene. The CDR3 spans 16 residues. The CDR3 sequence is CASRLRRGSGGEGYTF. The DNA of the CDR3 is TGTGCCAGCAGGCTTAGGAGGGGGTCAGGGGGCGAGGGCTACACCTTC. The whole variable domain, remainder taken from reference TRBV7-2 and TRBJ1-2, is GAGVSQSPSNKVTEKGKDVELRCDPISGHTALYWYRQSLGQGLEFLIYFQGNSAPDKSGLPSDRFSAERTGGSVSTLTIQRTQQEDSAVYLCASRLRRGSGGEGYTFGSGTRLTVV.

The genes are TRBV5-1 and TRBJ2-3, with 10 bases fitting TRBD2. The CDR3 has 15 residues. V dropped 6 bases and J dropped 2; count of bases not matched to a gene: 6. The germline CDR1 and CDR2 sequences are SGHRS and YFSETQ. CDR3 sequence (DNA): TGCGCCAGCATCCCGGGACTAGCGTTCACAGATACGCAGTATTTT. Translation gives CASIPGLAFTDTQYF.

This clone has a handful of counts. The chain combines TRBV2 with TRBJ2-3; 9 bases are a match to TRBD2. V was clipped by 2 bases and J by 8 bases; unmatched bases: 17. This CDR3 contains 18 residues. CDR1 is SNHLY, CDR2 FYNNEI, per germline. The CDR3 bases are TGTGCCAGCAGTGAATATGGAGCGGGAGGCCTAAAAGTCGTTACGCAGTATTTT. As protein: CASSEYGAGGLKVVTQYF.

The chain joins TRBV6-5 to TRBJ2-5; possibly TRBD1 for D (6 bases). Judging by the DNA end, TRBJ2-7 fits better; the J call may be wrong. Per germline, CDR1 MNHEY and CDR2 SVGAGI. The length of the CDR3 is 15 residues. CDR3 region: CASRRRTDLSYEQYF. CDR3 sequence (DNA): TGTGCCAGCAGGCGCCGGACAGACCTCTCCTACGAGCAGTACTTC.

This clone was seen only once. The identical CDR3 is also encoded by other nucleotide sequences in the sample. The J gene is TRBJ1-2, the V gene TRBV5-1; D not certain. This CDR3 spans 14 amino acids. Germline V gene sequence: CDR1 SGHRS, CDR2 YFSETQ. V lost 0 bases, J lost 0 bases, and 6 bases lay in between. The CDR3 here is CASSLGQANYGYTF. In nucleotides, the CDR3 is TGCGCCAGCAGCTTGGGACAAGCTAACTATGGCTACACCTTC.

This clone was picked up a small number of times. The rearrangement links TRBV27 to TRBJ2-7; 10 bases fit TRBD1. The germline V gene encodes CDR1 MNHEY and CDR2 SMNVEV (reference sequence). J lost 4 bases, V lost 3 bases, and 6 bases had no gene match. The CDR3 extends over 15 amino acids. The chain's CDR3 is CASSFVTGGKYEQYF. Here the CDR3 DNA reads TGTGCCAGCAGTTTCGTGACAGGGGGCAAATACGAGCAGTACTTC.